These T cell receptor beta chains were read from a single sample in a study of T cells after yellow fever vaccination. TCRdb re-called the 5' RACE reads through MiXCR, storing one row per CDR3 protein. The table lists 600,000 to 750,000 distinct CDR3 sequences, about 12% of them singletons. The source was PBMCs, collected on the day of the yellow fever booster vaccination. The source of these receptors is a man aged 30 to 39 who received the YFV17D yellow fever vaccine. Both conserved end residues are part of each CDR3.

V	J	CDR3
TRBV5-1	TRBJ1-1	CASSSLTGHDTEAFF
TRBV27	TRBJ2-3	CASSPGTGDTSTDTQYF
TRBV5-1	TRBJ2-1	CASSVDWEQFF
TRBV4-3	TRBJ2-5	CASSQFSGRGETQYF
TRBV6-2/TRBV6-3	TRBJ2-1	CASSPVAGGGSYNEQFF
TRBV20-1	TRBJ2-3	CSASEGGGTDTQYF
TRBV7-9	TRBJ2-1	CASSGAIYDNEQFF
TRBV6-2/TRBV6-3	TRBJ2-3	CASSRGISGTDTQYF
TRBV5-5	TRBJ2-7	CASSLELGQTEQYF
TRBV3-1	TRBJ2-1	CASSHAGTSGDNEQFF
TRBV15	TRBJ2-5	CATSTVRRGGETQYF
TRBV20-1	TRBJ2-1	CSASNPAKSSYNEQFF
TRBV5-4	TRBJ2-7	CASSPAPGTGINEQYF
TRBV18	TRBJ2-1	CASSHRTGSYNEQFF
TRBV27	TRBJ2-1	CASSLRGSYNEQFF
TRBV7-8	TRBJ1-4	CASSGLRERTEKLFF
TRBV7-8	TRBJ1-6	CASKGRNNSPLHF
TRBV7-9	TRBJ1-1	CASSLASGQGDTEAFF
TRBV5-1	TRBJ2-1	CASSLGTGGLGYNEQFF
TRBV9	TRBJ1-5	CASSVGTLNQPQHF
TRBV4-2	TRBJ2-2	CASSQALLAGGNTGELFF
TRBV6-5	TRBJ1-2	CASSYTESKHRTF
TRBV20-1	TRBJ2-3	CSARDPGAGTDTQYF
TRBV2	TRBJ2-7	CASNLRDQPEQYF
TRBV24-1	TRBJ1-5	CATSDSGVHQPQHF
TRBV29-1	TRBJ2-4	CSVVLGGRNIQYF